The next 27 T cell receptor beta chains were all read from a single sample in a study of T cells in Graves' hyperthyroidism and ophthalmopathy. The CDR3 regions of TCR beta were amplified from RNA transcripts. The TCR CDR3 was amplified in a first-round RT-PCR using the HTBI primer set. A single record per CDR3 protein comes from TCRdb applying MiXCR to the multiplex PCR reads. This table has about 840,000 distinct CDR3 sequences, around 39% appearing once. Sequenced: blood. These receptors were taken from a man between 18 and 29 years old with Graves' hyperthyroidism.

In its sample, this clonotype was seen many times. Here the CDR3 reads CSVEDRRSRGNTIYF. The CDR3 DNA follows: TGCAGCGTTGAAGATCGGAGATCAAGGGGAAACACCATATATTTT. This chain joins TRBV29-1 and TRBJ1-3, with no clear D. The germline CDR1 and CDR2 sequences are SQVTM and ANQGSEA. The CDR3 runs to 15 residues. V dropped 0 bases and J dropped 4 bases, with 13 bases sitting between them.

CDR3 in DNA: TGTGCCAGCACCTACAAGCTCGGGCTCTACGAGCAGTACTTC. This translates into CASTYKLGLYEQYF. The V and J genes are TRBV12-3 or TRBV12-4 and TRBJ2-7; no reliable D call. V lost 7 bases and J 3 bases, leaving 16 bases between the germline ends. The length of the CDR3 is 14 residues.

About this clonotype: A read error may account for a junction end that differs from germline. The V gene is TRBV7-2, the J gene TRBJ2-5; TRBD1 agrees at 7 bases. In germline, CDR1 is SGHTA, CDR2 FQGNSA. There are 18 residues in the CDR3. The CDR3: CASSQEGGGSGPQETQYF. In DNA, the CDR3 is TGCGCCAGCAGCCAAGAAGGGGGCGGAAGCGGACCCCAAGAGACCCAGTACTTC.

This clonotype turned up a few times. The V and J genes are TRBV12-3 or TRBV12-4 and TRBJ2-7, with TRBD2 as a possible D gene (6 bases). This CDR3 spans 14 amino acids. Trimming removed 4 bases at V and 3 bases at J, with 13 bases between. The chain's CDR3 is CASSWRDAYYEQYF. The CDR3, as DNA: TGTGCCAGCAGTTGGCGGGACGCCTACTACGAGCAGTACTTC.

The chain combines TRBV25-1 with TRBJ2-2, with 9 bases aligning to TRBD1. Germline CDR1 reads MGHDK; CDR2 reads SYGVNS. CDR3 length: 18 residues. Germline trimming cut 5 bases from V and 6 bases from J; bases unmatched to any gene: 16. CDR3 in amino acids: CASSSGTGYFRRPGELFF. CDR3 coding DNA: TGTGCCAGCAGTTCCGGGACAGGGTATTTCCGTCGTCCCGGGGAGCTGTTTTTT.

This clonotype was seen a single time. The rearrangement uses TRBV6-5 and TRBJ2-7, with D hard to call. Germline V CDR1 and CDR2: MNHEY, SVGAGI. Trimming cost V 8 bases and J 1 base, with 12 bases left between them. The CDR3 spans 13 residues. In nucleotides, the CDR3 is TGTGCCAGCGGCCCACAGAGGTCCTACGAGCAGTACTTC. Translated: CASGPQRSYEQYF.

The chain has TRBV6-5 and TRBJ1-5; TRBD1 is a possible D gene (6 bases). The CDR3 is 16 amino acids. The V end lost 4 bases, the J end lost 4 bases, and 17 bases lay between the germline ends. The germline CDR1 and CDR2 sequences are MNHEY and SVGAGI. The CDR3 spells CASSLGQGLGNQPQHF. CDR3 nucleotides: TGTGCCAGCAGTTTAGGCCAGGGGCTAGGGAATCAGCCCCAGCATTTT.

This clonotype was counted between two and nine times. The chain couples TRBV20-1 to TRBJ2-2, with D perhaps being TRBD1 or TRBD2 (5 bases each). The germline gives CDR1 DFQATT, CDR2 SNEGSKA (reference sequence). V lost 6 bases, J lost 6 bases, and 11 bases lay in between. This CDR3 has 12 residues. The CDR3 DNA reads as TGCAGTGCGTTCGGGACCGCCGGGGAGCTGTTTTTT. Protein: CSAFGTAGELFF.

In this sample, this clonotype turned up many times. DNA of the CDR3: TGCAGCGTTGAAGGGTTGGAGGTGGGCTACACCTTC. Translated: CSVEGLEVGYTF. This rearrangement joins TRBV29-1 to TRBJ1-2; no clear D gene. Germline V lookup: CDR1 SQVTM, CDR2 ANQGSEA. This CDR3 is built from 12 residues. The V and J ends lost 1 base and 8 bases respectively, with 11 bases between them.

This chain links TRBV7-2 with TRBJ2-5, with TRBD1 matching 10 bases. Germline CDR1 SGHTA, CDR2 FQGNSA. Trimming took 5 bases from V and 5 from J; bases not matched to a gene: 11. The CDR3 runs 16 residues. The CDR3 loop reads CASSPGDRGLRETQYF. CDR3 nucleotide sequence: TGTGCCAGCAGCCCGGGGGACAGGGGCTTGCGGGAGACCCAGTACTTC.

This clonotype appeared a few times. The rearrangement uses TRBV19 and TRBJ2-5, with D possibly matching TRBD2 (6 bases). CDR1 and CDR2 from the germline V gene are LNHDA and SQIVND (reference sequence). The CDR3 contains 14 residues. Trimming removed 5 bases at V and 2 bases at J, with 12 bases between. DNA for the CDR3: TGTGCCAGTAGTCCGGGACTTCAACAAGAGACCCAGTACTTC. Its protein is CASSPGLQQETQYF.

The chain employs TRBV19 and TRBJ2-7; D might be TRBD1 (5 bases). From germline, CDR1 is LNHDA and CDR2 SQIVND (reference sequence). With 7 bases removed from V and 6 bases from J, the gap between germline ends came to 19 bases. This CDR3 contains 14 residues. In nucleotides, the CDR3 is TGTGCCAGTACCCCCTTCCAGGGATCTCGCGAGCAGTACTTC. Its protein is CASTPFQGSREQYF.

This clonotype was detected only a few times. The rearrangement uses TRBV9 and TRBJ1-1, with D possibly matching TRBD1 (6 bases). Germline V gives CDR1 SGDLS, CDR2 YYNGEE. The CDR3 is made up of 16 amino acids. Trimming left V 0 bases short and J 0 bases short, with 12 bases between. CDR3 protein: CASSVGGLAMNTEAFF. CDR3 sequence (DNA): TGTGCCAGCAGCGTAGGGGGGCTCGCGATGAACACTGAAGCTTTCTTT.

This clonotype was picked up many times. The chain links TRBV7-3 to TRBJ1-1, with a weak D call TRBD1 (5 bases). Germline V gene lookup returns CDR1 SGHTA and CDR2 FQGTGA. V lost 6 bases, J lost 3 bases, and 11 bases lay in between. This CDR3 is 13 amino acids long. CDR3: CASSPGGDTEAFF. In nucleotides, the CDR3 is TGTGCCAGCAGTCCCGGAGGGGACACTGAAGCTTTCTTT.

This clonotype was observed a handful of times. V gene TRBV20-1 combines with J gene TRBJ2-7, with 9 bases fitting TRBD2. CDR3 length: 13 amino acids. Germline V lookup: CDR1 DFQATT, CDR2 SNEGSKA (reference sequence). J lost 0 bases, V lost 7 bases, and 4 bases had no gene match. Written as DNA, the CDR3 is TGCAGTGTTAGCGGGGGCGCCTCCTACGAGCAGTACTTC. Its translation: CSVSGGASYEQYF.

This clonotype was seen more than once but under ten times. J is TRBJ1-3 and V is TRBV12-3 or TRBV12-4, with D possibly matching TRBD1 (5 bases). CDR3 size: 16 residues. With 8 bases removed from V and 2 bases from J, the gap between germline ends came to 19 bases. The CDR3 nucleotides read TGTGCCAGCGGAGACCCGACAGCGAGCCCTGGAAACACCATATATTTT. Its protein product is CASGDPTASPGNTIYF.

This clonotype was detected a few times. The V call is TRBV5-1, the J call TRBJ1-4, with a tentative D call TRBD1 (5 bases). Trimming left V 0 bases short and J 3 bases short, with 6 bases between. The germline V gene encodes CDR1 SGHRS and CDR2 YFSETQ. This CDR3 region has 14 residues. For the CDR3, the DNA is TGCGCCAGCAGCTTGGGGGACGCTAATGAAAAACTGTTTTTT. Translated: CASSLGDANEKLFF.

The chain employs TRBV9 and TRBJ1-2; D is uncertain. Trimming removed 3 bases at V and 9 bases at J, with 9 bases between. The germline V gene has CDR1 SGDLS and CDR2 YYNGEE. The CDR3 extends over 11 amino acids. The CDR3 DNA follows: TGTGCCAGCAGCGAAGGACTGAGCTACACCTTC. As protein: CASSEGLSYTF.

The table lists this clonotype with many counts. The CDR3 coding sequence is TGTGCCACCAGCATAGCCTCCGGGACCGGCTACGAGCAGTACTTC. Amino acid sequence: CATSIASGTGYEQYF. This chain uses TRBV15 with TRBJ2-7; the D gene could be TRBD1 or TRBD2 (5 bases each). The CDR3 contains 15 residues. The germline gives CDR1 LNHNV, CDR2 YYDKDF (reference sequence). Deletions cut 4 bases from V and 3 bases from J, with 16 bases between.

J is TRBJ1-1 and V is TRBV7-9; D not resolved. CDR3 size: 15 residues. Germline CDR1 is SEHNR and CDR2 is FQNEAQ (reference sequence). Deletions cut 3 bases from V and 3 bases from J, with 14 bases between. The CDR3 DNA sequence: TGTGCCAGCAGCTTCACCCCAGCGACGGACACTGAAGCTTTCTTT. Protein product: CASSFTPATDTEAFF.

This clonotype was recorded a few times. The chain couples TRBV5-1 to TRBJ1-4, with D perhaps matching TRBD1 (6 bases). Trimming took off 4 bases at V and 6 bases at J, with 19 bases between the two ends. The germline V gene encodes CDR1 SGHRS and CDR2 YFSETQ. This CDR3 comprises 16 residues. CDR3 residues: CASSPRFSGDDEKLFF. The CDR3 DNA reads TGCGCCAGCAGCCCGAGATTCTCAGGGGATGATGAAAAACTGTTTTTT.

The chain is built from TRBV12-3 or TRBV12-4 and TRBJ1-5; possibly TRBD1 for D (6 bases). CDR3 length: 17 residues. Deletions cut 5 bases from V and 7 bases from J, with 24 bases between. CDR3 DNA: TGTGCCAGCAGTCCTACAGGGAGGTTCCAATCCGGACAGCCCCAGCATTTT. Protein sequence: CASSPTGRFQSGQPQHF.

J is TRBJ1-5 and V is TRBV12-3 or TRBV12-4; D might be TRBD1 (5 bases). V was clipped by 6 bases and J by 11 bases, with 23 bases between them. CDR3 length: 15 amino acids. Here the CDR3 reads CASRRGPLTKETQHF. The CDR3 DNA sequence: TGTGCCAGCAGGAGGGGTCCGCTTACAAAAGAGACCCAGCATTTT.

This clonotype was observed at least ten times. The CDR3 coding sequence is TGCAGCGTTCCCCAGGGGGCGGGCTATGGCTACACCTTC. Translation gives CSVPQGAGYGYTF. The chain couples TRBV29-1 to TRBJ1-2; 8 nucleotides align to TRBD1. J lost 4 bases, V lost 5 bases, and 6 bases had no gene match. The CDR3 has 13 residues. Germline values: CDR1 SQVTM, CDR2 ANQGSEA.

This clonotype has ten or more counts. The chain carries TRBV10-3 and TRBJ1-2; 9 nucleotides agree with TRBD1. CDR1 ENHRY and CDR2 SYGVKD come from the germline V gene. The CDR3 consists of 13 residues. J gave up 6 bases and V 6 bases, and 5 bases lay outside the gene matches. The CDR3 reads CAIRGDRAHGYTF. The CDR3 nucleotides are TGTGCCATCAGGGGGGACAGGGCACATGGCTACACCTTC.

This clonotype was seen at least ten times. The chain joins TRBV7-9 to TRBJ2-5, with no clear D. Germline CDR1 is SEHNR and CDR2 is FQNEAQ (reference sequence). The CDR3 is 12 amino acids. The germline V and J ends were trimmed by 5 bases and 7 bases, with 11 bases remaining between them. CDR3 in DNA: TGTGCCAGCAGCCCCCAACCCGGGACCCAGTACTTC. Residues: CASSPQPGTQYF.

Comments on this clonotype: Mismatch with germline at one junction end may stem from a read error. The chain links TRBV9 to TRBJ1-1; D not certain. The germline CDR1 and CDR2 sequences are SGDLS and YYNGEE. The CDR3 loop spans 12 amino acids. CDR3 amino acids: CVSSFEGRGAFF. The CDR3 DNA reads TGTGTCAGCAGCTTCGAGGGCCGAGGAGCTTTCTTT.